This TCR beta chain was captured in a study of PD-1 blockade in classical Hodgkin lymphoma. As for this clone: What it binds is not known.

Libraries were prepared by immunoSEQ multiplex PCR; TCRdb keeps only in-frame clonotypes and omits some of them. The sample contains about 23,000 clones, about 71% of which appear only once. Every one of the patients relapsed after autologous stem cell transplantation (brentuximab vedotin exposure was variable). The CDR3 is 14 amino acids. V was clipped by 0 bases and J by 7 bases, with 12 bases between them. In germline, CDR1 is LGHNA, CDR2 YSLEER. Overall study findings and caveats: There was a significant rise in CD4+ TCR diversity by C4D1, with no such rise for CD8+. It was among complete responders that baseline diversity resembled that of newly diagnosed patients. Anyone who began nivolumab under 1 year after ASCT was excluded. There remain no defined causes for the repertoire differences, which possibly reflect disease activity or prior therapy.

The source is a human donor with classical Hodgkin lymphoma. The chain employs TRBV4-3 and TRBJ2-5; D not certain. This material consisted of peripheral blood mononuclear cells (PBMCs), taken at baseline. CDR3 loop: CASSQDFLLGTQYF. Here the CDR3 DNA reads TGCGCCAGCAGCCAAGATTTTCTCCTGGGGACCCAGTACTTC.